The 22 T cell receptor beta chains reported below all come from one sample, sequenced in a study of beta chain features in type 1 diabetes. The antigens for these receptors are not known. Study outcomes and limitations: Type 1 diabetes patients had TCRB CDR3s that were shorter (moderately but significantly so) in all four CD4+ subsets.

Of the isolated RNA, all was reverse transcribed, and so the sequenced material was expressed TCRB transcripts. TCRdb's copy holds only in-frame clones and misses some; the assay was immunoSEQ multiplex PCR. The sample consists of about 120,000 clones, around 17% of them appearing once. Source material: central memory CD4+ T cells from blood. These receptors were obtained from a man younger than 45 with type 1 diabetes.

This clone turned up a few times. The chain couples TRBV18 to TRBJ1-6, with D unresolved. V lost 3 bases and J lost 7, with 10 bases in between. CDR3 length: 14 residues. Germline assignment: CDR1 KGHSH and CDR2 LQKENI. Here the CDR3 reads CASSPGEGNSPLHF. As DNA, the CDR3 is TGTGCCAGCTCACCGGGAGAGGGCAATTCACCCCTCCACTTT.

This clone was counted a few times. The chain combines TRBV6-6 with TRBJ1-5; perhaps TRBD1 as D (6 bases). Trimming cost V 4 bases and J 1 base, with 11 bases left between them. This CDR3 spans 15 amino acids. In germline, CDR1 is MNHNY, CDR2 SVGAGI (reference sequence). The CDR3 spells CASSSFQGSNQPQHF. For the CDR3, the DNA is TGTGCCAGCAGTTCCTTCCAGGGGAGCAATCAGCCCCAGCATTTT.

This chain links TRBV9 with TRBJ2-3; D might be TRBD2 (5 bases). The CDR3 is 14 residues long. The germline V gene has CDR1 SGDLS and CDR2 YYNGEE. Trimming left V 3 bases short and J 4 bases short, with 12 bases between. CDR3 sequence: CASSAGLPPDTQYF. In DNA form, the CDR3 reads TGTGCCAGCAGCGCCGGACTTCCTCCAGATACGCAGTATTTT.

The chain couples TRBV5-1 to TRBJ2-3; D gene unclear. The germline CDR1 and CDR2 sequences are SGHRS and YFSETQ. V lost 4 bases to trimming and J lost 6 bases, with 9 bases between them. The CDR3 consists of 12 residues. In nucleotides, the CDR3 is TGCGCCAGCAGCCTCGGTGAGGATACGCAGTATTTT. Translated: CASSLGEDTQYF.

The CDR3 DNA reads TGTGCCAGCTCACCACCGAACAGATACTCCTACGAGCAGTACTTC. Translation: CASSPPNRYSYEQYF. The chain links TRBV18 to TRBJ2-7; unclear D gene. Trimming took off 0 bases at V and 0 bases at J, with 9 bases between the two ends. The CDR3 is made up of 15 amino acids. The germline V gene has CDR1 KGHSH and CDR2 LQKENI.

The CDR3, as DNA: TGTGCCAGCAGTCCAATGACTAGCGGGGGCTACGAGCAGTACTTC. It translates to CASSPMTSGGYEQYF. The chain recombines TRBV6-6 with TRBJ2-7, with 12 positions matching TRBD2. The ends lost 5 bases at V and 3 bases at J; junction bases unmatched: 5. There are 15 residues in the CDR3. The germline gives CDR1 MNHNY, CDR2 SVGAGI (reference sequence).

This clone was found a few times. J is TRBJ2-5 and V is TRBV6-5; D not certain. The germline gives CDR1 MNHEY, CDR2 SVGAGI. The CDR3 loop spans 11 amino acids. The V end lost 6 bases, the J end lost 5 bases, and 7 bases lay between the germline ends. CDR3 sequence reads: CASRARETQYF. Here the CDR3 DNA reads TGTGCCAGCAGGGCCAGGGAGACCCAGTACTTC.

The chain couples TRBV25-1 to TRBJ2-5; D gene ambiguous. The V gene's germline CDR1 is MGHDK and CDR2 SYGVNS. Deletions cut 4 bases from V and 0 bases from J, with 12 bases between. This CDR3 region has 15 residues. CDR3 amino acids: CASSAEDDHQETQYF. CDR3 nucleotides: TGTGCCAGCAGTGCAGAGGACGACCACCAAGAGACCCAGTACTTC.

V gene TRBV7-3 combines with J gene TRBJ2-2; D remains ambiguous. The CDR3 has 13 residues. Per the germline V gene, CDR1 is SGHTA and CDR2 is FQGTGA. Trimming took off 4 bases at V and 4 bases at J, with 7 bases between the two ends. CDR3 nucleotide sequence: TGTGCCAGCAGCTCCGGTATCACCGGGGAGCTGTTTTTT. Encoded protein: CASSSGITGELFF.

This clone was found many times. V usage is TRBV29-1 and J usage is TRBJ2-5; maybe TRBD2 (5 bases). V lost 6 bases and J 2 bases, leaving 22 bases between the germline ends. This CDR3 is built from 16 residues. Germline V lookup: CDR1 SQVTM, CDR2 ANQGSEA. The CDR3 is CSVPSWATRSQETQYF. Written as DNA, the CDR3 is TGCAGCGTGCCGTCTTGGGCAACTAGATCTCAAGAGACCCAGTACTTC.

In this sample, this clone turned up a few times. CDR3 region: CASKTGRNSPLHF. The CDR3 DNA is TGTGCCAGCAAGACAGGGAGGAATTCACCCCTCCACTTT. V and J are TRBV2 and TRBJ1-6, with 7 bases matching TRBD1. V dropped 7 bases and J dropped 7; count of bases not matched to a gene: 4. The germline V gene encodes CDR1 SNHLY and CDR2 FYNNEI. The CDR3 has 13 amino acids. Together with reference TRBV2 and TRBJ1-6, the CDR3 gives the full variable domain: EPEVTQTPSHQVTQMGQEVILRCVPISNHLYFYWYRQILGQKVEFLVSFYNNEISEKSEIFDDQFSVERPDGSNFTLKIRSTKLEDSAMYFCASKTGRNSPLHFGNGTRLTVT.

This clone was seen ten or more times. V is TRBV7-6 and J is TRBJ2-1, with D hard to call. In germline, CDR1 is SGHVS, CDR2 FNYEAQ. V lost 5 bases and J lost 5, with 4 bases in between. This CDR3 has 11 amino acids. Here the CDR3 DNA reads TGTGCCAGCAGCCTTCACAATGAGCAGTTCTTC. Its protein product is CASSLHNEQFF.

The V and J genes are TRBV5-1 and TRBJ2-7, with 8 bases identical to TRBD1. The CDR3 is 17 amino acids. Germline values: CDR1 SGHRS, CDR2 YFSETQ. V lost 2 bases and J lost 3; bases outside the gene matches: 13. The CDR3 nucleotides read TGCGCCAGCAGCTTCCAGCAAGCCGGACAGGGTAACTACGAGCAGTACTTC. It encodes CASSFQQAGQGNYEQYF. Variable domain in full (rest from reference TRBV5-1 and TRBJ2-7): KAGVTQTPRYLIKTRGQQVTLSCSPISGHRSVSWYQQTPGQGLQFLFEYFSETQRNKGNFPGRFSGRQFSNSRSEMNVSTLELGDSALYLCASSFQQAGQGNYEQYFGPGTRLTVT.

This clone was picked up a small number of times. The J gene is TRBJ2-1, the V gene TRBV7-2; D remains unclear. This CDR3 is built from 13 residues. CDR1 is SGHTA and CDR2 is FQGNSA in the germline V gene. V shed 3 bases and J shed 6 bases, with 9 bases lying between them. The CDR3: CASSFRAGNEQFF. The CDR3 nucleotides are TGTGCCAGCAGCTTTAGGGCAGGCAATGAGCAGTTCTTC.

This rearrangement joins TRBV27 to TRBJ1-2, with 7 bases matching TRBD1. The V gene's germline CDR1 is MNHEY and CDR2 SMNVEV (reference sequence). This CDR3 is 13 amino acids long. V dropped 6 bases and J dropped 7; count of bases not matched to a gene: 8. CDR3 amino acids: CASSPTGLPGYTF. The CDR3, as DNA: TGTGCCAGCAGCCCGACAGGGCTGCCTGGCTACACCTTC.

This clone was found a few times. This sequence joins TRBV7-8 and TRBJ2-3; 8 bases are shared with TRBD1. V trimming: 5 bases; J trimming: 5 bases; junction bases outside the gene matches: 3. The germline gives CDR1 SGHVS, CDR2 FQNEAQ. The CDR3 sequence is 13 residues long. CDR3 nucleotides: TGTGCCAGCAGCCCGACAGGGGTAGATACGCAGTATTTT. It is translated as CASSPTGVDTQYF.

The rearrangement uses TRBV7-2 and TRBJ2-5; 8 nucleotides match TRBD1. CDR1 SGHTA and CDR2 FQGNSA come from the germline V gene. With 4 bases clipped from V and 5 bases from J, the junction kept 3 bases outside the gene matches. There are 13 residues in the CDR3. The CDR3 loop reads CASSSRQGETQYF. The CDR3 nucleotides are TGTGCCAGCAGCTCCCGACAGGGGGAGACCCAGTACTTC.

The V call is TRBV7-2, the J call TRBJ2-7; 8 nucleotides match TRBD1. Germline trimming cut 5 bases from V and 3 bases from J; bases unmatched to any gene: 9. In germline, CDR1 is SGHTA, CDR2 FQGNSA. CDR3 length: 15 amino acids. CDR3: CASSQGQAAVYEQYF. CDR3 coding DNA: TGTGCCAGCAGCCAGGGACAGGCGGCGGTCTACGAGCAGTACTTC.

This clone came up a few times. The V gene is TRBV18, the J gene TRBJ2-5, with 11 bases lining up with TRBD2. J gave up 5 bases and V 6 bases, and 11 bases lay outside the gene matches. This CDR3 is 16 amino acids long. Germline V gene data show CDR1 as KGHSH and CDR2 as LQKENI. The DNA of the CDR3 is TGTGCCAGCTCGCCTCCTGGGACTAGCGGTGGGGAGACCCAGTACTTC. Residues: CASSPPGTSGGETQYF.

V gene TRBV30 combines with J gene TRBJ2-7, with no clear D. Germline V gives CDR1 GTSNPN, CDR2 SVGIG (reference sequence). With 2 bases removed from V and 0 bases from J, the gap between germline ends came to 8 bases. The CDR3 consists of 13 residues. The CDR3 reads CAWSPGHSYEQYF. DNA of the CDR3: TGTGCCTGGAGTCCGGGCCACTCCTACGAGCAGTACTTC. The full variable domain, in which reference TRBV30 and TRBJ2-7 provide the parts outside the CDR3, is SQTIHQWPATLVQPVGSPLSLECTVEGTSNPNLYWYRQAAGRGLQLLFYSVGIGQISSEVPQNLSASRPQDRQFILSSKKLLLSDSGFYLCAWSPGHSYEQYFGPGTRLTVT.

This clone turned up a few times. The CDR3 reads CASSFGQGRLGTEAFF. In nucleotides, the CDR3 is TGTGCCAGCAGCTTTGGACAGGGGAGGCTGGGAACTGAAGCTTTCTTT. V gene TRBV5-6 combines with J gene TRBJ1-1; 9 bases fit TRBD1. The CDR3 runs to 16 residues. V lost 2 bases, J lost 5 bases, and 10 bases stayed unmatched. Germline CDR1 and CDR2: SGHDT and YYEEEE. The full variable domain, with the rest looked up from reference TRBV5-6 and TRBJ1-1, is DAGVTQSPTHLIKTRGQQVTLRCSPKSGHDTVSWYQQALGQGPQFIFQYYEEEERQRGNFPDRFSGHQFPNYSSELNVNALLLGDSALYLCASSFGQGRLGTEAFFGQGTRLTVV.

The genes are TRBV5-5 and TRBJ2-7; TRBD1 matches at 8 bases. Trimming took 0 bases from V and 4 from J; bases not matched to a gene: 12. Germline V gene data show CDR1 as SGHKS and CDR2 as YYEKEE (reference sequence). The CDR3 has 17 residues. The CDR3 nucleotides read TGTGCCAGCAGCTTGGGAGCGGGTAGACAGGGGTCATACGAGCAGTACTTC. Protein product: CASSLGAGRQGSYEQYF.